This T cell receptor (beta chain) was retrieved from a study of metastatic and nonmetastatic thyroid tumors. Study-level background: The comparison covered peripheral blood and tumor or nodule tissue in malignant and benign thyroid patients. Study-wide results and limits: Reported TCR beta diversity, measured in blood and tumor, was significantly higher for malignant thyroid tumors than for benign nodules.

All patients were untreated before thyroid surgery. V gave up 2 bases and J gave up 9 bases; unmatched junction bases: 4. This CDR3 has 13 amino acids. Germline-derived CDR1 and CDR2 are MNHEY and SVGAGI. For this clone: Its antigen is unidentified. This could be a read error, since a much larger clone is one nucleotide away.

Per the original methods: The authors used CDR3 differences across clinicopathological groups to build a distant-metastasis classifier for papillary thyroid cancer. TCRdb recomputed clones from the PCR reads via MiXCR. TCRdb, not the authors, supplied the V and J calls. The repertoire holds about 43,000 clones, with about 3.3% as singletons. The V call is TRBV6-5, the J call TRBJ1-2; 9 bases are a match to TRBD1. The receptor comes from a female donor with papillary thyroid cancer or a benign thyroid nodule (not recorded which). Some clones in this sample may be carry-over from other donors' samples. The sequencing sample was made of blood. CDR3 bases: TGTGCCAGCAGTTACGGGACAGGGAACTGCTACACCTTC. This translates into CASSYGTGNCYTF.